This T cell receptor (beta chain) was profiled in a study of prognosis after radiotherapy for stage I lung cancer (dated by TCRdb to 2020 to 2022). The study in broad terms: Between April 2018 and early 2019, fewer than 20 patients with stage I NSCLC were enrolled in Nanjing, China. Ages in the cohort of approximately 13 men and a handful of women ranged from about 50 to 85 years, with a median of 74. After SBRT, distant metastases developed in about 20% of the 19 patients at a median of 7 months, while the remaining 15 patients had no significant progression. For each of the roughly 19 patients, one blood sample was taken before SBRT and one after, so the study sequenced around 40 samples in total. SBRT was given in 3 to 5 fractions with a biologically effective dose of at least 100 Gy, using image-guided IMRT or VMAT. All patients were considered medically inoperable, owing to comorbidities in around twelve and refusal of surgery in over five. On tumor histology, some 11 patients had adenocarcinoma and more than 5 had squamous cell carcinoma. This study profiled peripheral blood TCR beta repertoires from stage I NSCLC patients before and after stereotactic body radiotherapy and linked the repertoires to distant failure. In fourteen patients the disease was a newly diagnosed primary stage I lung tumor, whereas about five had oligometastatic NSCLC following surgical resection of the primary tumor. No patient received concurrent therapy alongside SBRT. Overall study outcomes, separate from this receptor: Whether the expanded TCR clones were tumor-specific was not determined. No adjustment for multiple comparisons was applied to any of the reported P values. Differences by metastasis status were reportedly seen in TRBV and TRBJ usage frequencies, involving two V genes at baseline and, after SBRT, several V genes and two J genes. After SBRT, the count of unique TCR clones dropped from a median of roughly 9,300 beforehand to more than 6,000 afterward (Wilcoxon paired P=0.011). Post-SBRT Shannon entropy and its change from baseline were lower in patients who developed distant metastases; baseline Shannon entropy was not associated with metastases. Limitations of the study included a small cohort and short follow-up, and the study findings need independent validation.

Cut back by 1 base and 6 bases, the V and J ends lie 9 bases apart. The CDR3 runs 13 residues from the cysteine to the phenylalanine. Only the CDR3 portion is preserved as DNA: 39 bases, with reading frame beginning at the first base. In the germline V gene (reference sequence), CDR1 corresponds to SEHNR and CDR2 to FQNEAQ. Two rounds of multiplex PCR were used to amplify the TCR beta CDR3 region from genomic DNA. In the first round of PCR, primers specific to each TRBV and TRBJ gene were used, and the primer sequences are filed in Chinese patent CN105087789A. The second PCR round used universal primers. The Roche High Pure PCR Template Preparation Kit was used to extract genomic DNA from frozen PBMCs. The libraries underwent paired-end sequencing with 151 bp reads on an Illumina HiSeq 3000. The published analysis was carried out like this. Raw reads lacking the multiplex PCR primer sequences were removed with CutAdapt. PEAR was used to merge high-quality paired reads into contigs. TRB V, D and J gene segments were assigned to each contig with MiXCR by alignment to reference sequences. To remove sequencing errors, CDR3 sequences were clustered according to base quality and sequence similarity. Diversity was measured as Shannon entropy normalized by the natural log of productive TCR sequence number. Clonality was computed as one minus the ratio of Shannon entropy to the natural log of the number of unique clonotypes. Progression-free survival cut-offs for repertoire metrics were chosen using the Youden index of ROC curves, with analyses run in R 3.5.3. TCRdb reanalyzed the raw reads on its own, using fastp at Q25 for trimming and MiXCR for clone calling, and kept in-frame beta chains. Every CDR3 protein is listed once, alongside the most common genes and DNA of its rows. The authors' filters were not applied to this entry. The sample data list roughly 30,000 distinct CDR3 sequences, and about half of these were observed just once. The top ten clonotypes cover 16% of the sample.

This clonotype was recorded a few times. Its antigen has not been determined. It has no much larger one-base neighbor in the sample; base qualities were not kept. All patients had node-negative disease on CT and PET/CT, and none had a history of other malignancies or prior chemotherapy or radiotherapy. At each of two time points, roughly 6 milliliters of peripheral venous blood were collected in EDTA tubes. Ficoll-Paque Plus density-gradient centrifugation was used to isolate PBMCs. Samples were stored at -80°C immediately after collection until analysis. The sample here was PBMCs, taken before or after stereotactic body radiation therapy (not recorded which). This sequence was found in a donor aged 50 or older with non-small cell lung cancer. The chain joins TRBV7-9 to TRBJ1-2; too little of a D gene remains to name it. The CDR3 reads as follows: CASSLVGGDGYTF. DNA sequence: TGTGCCAGCAGCTTAGTAGGTGGGGATGGCTACACCTTC.